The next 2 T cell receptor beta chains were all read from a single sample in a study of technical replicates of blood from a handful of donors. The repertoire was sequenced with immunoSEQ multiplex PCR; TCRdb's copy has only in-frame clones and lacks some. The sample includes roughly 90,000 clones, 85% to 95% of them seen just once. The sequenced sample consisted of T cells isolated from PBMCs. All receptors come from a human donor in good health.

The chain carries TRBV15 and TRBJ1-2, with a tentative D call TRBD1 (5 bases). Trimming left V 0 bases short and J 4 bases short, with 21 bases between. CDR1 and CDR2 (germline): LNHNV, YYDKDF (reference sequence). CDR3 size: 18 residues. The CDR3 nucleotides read TGTGCCACCAGCAGAGATTTAGGGCAGGGAACCTTTGGCTATGGCTACACCTTC. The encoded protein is CATSRDLGQGTFGYGYTF.

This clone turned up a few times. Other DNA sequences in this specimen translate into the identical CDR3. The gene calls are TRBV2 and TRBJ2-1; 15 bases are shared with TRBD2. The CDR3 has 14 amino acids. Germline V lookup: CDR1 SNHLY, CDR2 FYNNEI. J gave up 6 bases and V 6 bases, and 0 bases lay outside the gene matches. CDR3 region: CASRGLAGGNEQFF. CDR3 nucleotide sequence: TGTGCCAGCAGGGGACTAGCGGGGGGCAATGAGCAGTTCTTC.